This T cell receptor beta chain was observed in a study of Graves' ophthalmopathy and Graves' hyperthyroidism. Overall study context: Untreated patients at initial diagnosis provided peripheral blood. General study results and limits: Most thyroid clonotypes with frequency above 0.001 were detected in blood too.

In germline, CDR1 is SGHAT, CDR2 FQDESV (reference sequence). This CDR3 has 17 residues. Trimming at V came to 3 bases and at J to 7 bases, leaving 12 bases not matched to a gene. RNA transcripts provided the template for amplifying TCR beta CDR3 regions. The library came from an HTBI-primed first-round RT-PCR and a second-round multiplex PCR. In TCRdb, the multiplex PCR reads were re-called with MiXCR into one record per CDR3 protein. The sample contains under 350,000 distinct CDR3 sequences, roughly 17% of which appear only once. CAS ≥3, NOSPECS ≥4, moderate-to-severe activity and duration under 3 months marked donors with ophthalmopathy. This clonotype was picked up many times. Its specificity is not known.

The sequencing input was peripheral blood. The rearrangement links TRBV11-1 to TRBJ1-1; TRBD1 matches 12 bases. The clonotype was recovered from an adult man with Graves' ophthalmopathy. The CDR3 DNA sequence: TGTGCCAGCAGCTTGGTGGCGGGACAGGGGGCGTCAGGTGAAGCTTTCTTT. This codes for CASSLVAGQGASGEAFF.